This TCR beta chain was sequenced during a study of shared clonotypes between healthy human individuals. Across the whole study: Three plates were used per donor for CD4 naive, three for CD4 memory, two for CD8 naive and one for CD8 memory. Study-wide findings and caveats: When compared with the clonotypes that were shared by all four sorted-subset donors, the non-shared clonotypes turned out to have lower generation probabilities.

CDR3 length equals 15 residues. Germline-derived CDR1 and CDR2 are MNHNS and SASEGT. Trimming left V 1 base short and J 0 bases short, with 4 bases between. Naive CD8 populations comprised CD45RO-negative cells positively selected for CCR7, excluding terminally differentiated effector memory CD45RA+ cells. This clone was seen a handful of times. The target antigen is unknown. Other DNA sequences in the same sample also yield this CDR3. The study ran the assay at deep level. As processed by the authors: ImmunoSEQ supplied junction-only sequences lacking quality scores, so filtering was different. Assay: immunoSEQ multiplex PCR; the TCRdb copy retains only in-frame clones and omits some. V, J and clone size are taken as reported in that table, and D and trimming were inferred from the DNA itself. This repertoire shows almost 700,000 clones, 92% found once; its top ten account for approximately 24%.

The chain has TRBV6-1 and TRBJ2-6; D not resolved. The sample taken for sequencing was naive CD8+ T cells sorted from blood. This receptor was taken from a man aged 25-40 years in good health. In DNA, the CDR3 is TGTGCCAGCAGTGAAGGGGGCTCTGGGGCCAACGTCCTGACTTTC. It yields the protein CASSEGGSGANVLTF.